A single sample is the source of the 7 T cell receptor beta chains below, sequenced in a study of control samples from healthy donors and cancer patients. Here immunoSEQ multiplex PCR was the method, and the copy in TCRdb shows in-frame clones only, minus some. The data show 120,000 to 150,000 clones, 94% seen once. Input material: blood. The receptors stem from a middle-aged man in good health.

The V call is TRBV9, the J call TRBJ1-1, with D uncertain. Trimming removed 2 bases at V and 6 bases at J, with 11 bases between. Germline CDR1 reads SGDLS; CDR2 reads YYNGEE. The CDR3 extends over 13 amino acids. CDR3 nucleotide sequence: TGTGCCAGCAGCGTGGACCGTCGCTCTGAAGCTTTCTTT. It encodes CASSVDRRSEAFF.

The count of this clone is one. The chain joins TRBV3-1 (or the pseudogene TRBV3-2) to TRBJ2-5; the D gene is possibly TRBD2 (5 bases). This CDR3 has 15 residues. The V gene's germline CDR1 is LGHDT and CDR2 YNNKEL (reference sequence). The V end lost 3 bases, the J end lost 4 bases, and 15 bases lay between the germline ends. The DNA of the CDR3 is TGTGCCAGCAGCCACCATGAGACGGGAATAGAGACCCAGTACTTC. Amino acid sequence: CASSHHETGIETQYF.

Only one count was recorded for this clone. V usage is TRBV23-1 and J usage is TRBJ1-5; D is perhaps TRBD1 (6 bases). TRBV23-1 is filed as an ORF, its function uncertain. The CDR3 runs 14 residues. The germline V and J ends were trimmed by 3 bases and 6 bases, with 12 bases remaining between them. The CDR3 spells CASSQLKGVQPQHF. The CDR3 DNA reads as TGCGCCAGCAGTCAGTTGAAGGGGGTTCAGCCCCAGCATTTT.

This chain joins TRBV7-9 and TRBJ1-2; the D gene is possibly TRBD1 (5 bases). CDR1 is SEHNR, CDR2 FQNEAQ, per germline (reference sequence). This CDR3 has 15 residues. V lost 1 base to trimming and J lost 1 base, with 10 bases between them. DNA of the CDR3: TGTGCCAGCAGCTTAGGCGGAGGGGTTAACTATGGCTACACCTTC. Translation: CASSLGGGVNYGYTF.

Points on this clone: At one of its ends the junction is not consistent with the germline gene, which may arise from a read error. V gene TRBV7-7 combines with J gene TRBJ1-4; possible D gene TRBD1, 6 bases. There are 13 residues in the CDR3. Per germline, CDR1 SSHAT and CDR2 FNYEAQ (reference sequence). The CDR3 sequence: CASSLEGGEKLFF. CDR3 bases: TGTGCTAGCAGCTTAGAGGGGGGGGAAAAACTGTTTTTT.

The gene calls are TRBV5-4 and TRBJ1-3; TRBD1 agrees at 7 bases. This CDR3 is 15 amino acids long. Trimming cost V 0 bases and J 5 bases; bases outside gene matches: 5. The germline V gene encodes CDR1 SGHNT and CDR2 YYREEE (reference sequence). The CDR3: CASSLDQGGRNTIYF. The CDR3 nucleotides read TGTGCCAGCAGCTTGGACCAGGGGGGCCGAAACACCATATATTTT.

This chain links TRBV10-2 with TRBJ1-5; D is uncertain. This CDR3 spans 14 amino acids. Germline-derived CDR1 and CDR2 are WSHSY and SAAADI. Trimming cost V 2 bases and J 0 bases, with 5 bases left between them. The CDR3 is CASSEVFSNQPQHF. CDR3 nucleotides: TGCGCCAGCAGTGAGGTTTTTAGCAATCAGCCCCAGCATTTT.